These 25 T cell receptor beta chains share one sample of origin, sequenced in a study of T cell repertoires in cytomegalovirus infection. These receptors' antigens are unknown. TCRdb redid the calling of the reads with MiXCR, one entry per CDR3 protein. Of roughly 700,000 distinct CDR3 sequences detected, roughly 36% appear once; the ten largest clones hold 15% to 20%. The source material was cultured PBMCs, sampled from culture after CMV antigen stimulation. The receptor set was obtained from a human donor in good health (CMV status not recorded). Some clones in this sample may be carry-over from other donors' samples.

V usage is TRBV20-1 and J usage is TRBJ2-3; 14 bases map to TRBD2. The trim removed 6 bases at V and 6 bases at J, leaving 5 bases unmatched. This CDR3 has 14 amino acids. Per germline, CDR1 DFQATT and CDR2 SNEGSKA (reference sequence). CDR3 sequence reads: CSATTSGGADTQYF. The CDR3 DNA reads TGCAGTGCCACGACTAGCGGGGGGGCGGATACGCAGTATTTT.

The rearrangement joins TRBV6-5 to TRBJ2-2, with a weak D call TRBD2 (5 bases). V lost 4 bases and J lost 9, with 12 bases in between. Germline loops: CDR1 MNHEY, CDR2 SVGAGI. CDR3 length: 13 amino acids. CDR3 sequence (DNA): TGTGCCAGCAGTTTCCATAGCGAGCGGGAGCTGTTTTTT. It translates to CASSFHSERELFF.

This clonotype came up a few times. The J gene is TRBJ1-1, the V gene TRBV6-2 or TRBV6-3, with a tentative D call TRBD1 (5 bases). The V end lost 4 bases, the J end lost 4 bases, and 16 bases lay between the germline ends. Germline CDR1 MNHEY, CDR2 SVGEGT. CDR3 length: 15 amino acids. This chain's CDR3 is CASSLRDQGGTEAFF. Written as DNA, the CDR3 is TGTGCCAGCAGTTTAAGGGACCAGGGAGGCACTGAAGCTTTCTTT.

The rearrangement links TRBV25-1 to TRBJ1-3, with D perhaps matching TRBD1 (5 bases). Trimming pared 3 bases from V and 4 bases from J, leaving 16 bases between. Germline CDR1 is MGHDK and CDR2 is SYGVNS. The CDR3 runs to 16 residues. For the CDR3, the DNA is TGTGCCAGCAGTGACGGAATTTTCAGGGCCGGAAACACCATATATTTT. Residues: CASSDGIFRAGNTIYF.

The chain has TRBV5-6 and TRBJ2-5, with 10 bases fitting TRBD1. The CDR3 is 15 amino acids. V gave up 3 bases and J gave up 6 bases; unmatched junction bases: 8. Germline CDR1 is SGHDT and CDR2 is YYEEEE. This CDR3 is CASSSRQGALKTQYF. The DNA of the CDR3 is TGTGCCAGCAGCTCTCGACAGGGGGCTTTGAAGACCCAGTACTTC.

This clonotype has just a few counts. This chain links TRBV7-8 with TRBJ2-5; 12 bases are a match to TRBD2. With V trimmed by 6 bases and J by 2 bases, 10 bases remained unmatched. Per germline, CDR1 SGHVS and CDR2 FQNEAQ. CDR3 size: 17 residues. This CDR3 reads CASRAGLAGHHQETQYF. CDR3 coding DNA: TGTGCCAGCAGGGCGGGACTAGCGGGCCACCATCAAGAGACCCAGTACTTC.

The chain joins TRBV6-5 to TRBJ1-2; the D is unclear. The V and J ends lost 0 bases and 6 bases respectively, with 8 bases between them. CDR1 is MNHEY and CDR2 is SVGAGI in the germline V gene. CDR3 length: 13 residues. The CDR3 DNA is TGTGCCAGCAGTTACTCCGGGGTCCATGGCTACACCTTC. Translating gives CASSYSGVHGYTF.

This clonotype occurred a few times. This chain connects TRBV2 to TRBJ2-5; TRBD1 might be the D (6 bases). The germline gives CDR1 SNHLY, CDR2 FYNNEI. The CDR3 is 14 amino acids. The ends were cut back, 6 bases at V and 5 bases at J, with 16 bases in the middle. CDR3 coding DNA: TGTGCCAGCAGGGACACACAGGGTGGCGAGACCCAGTACTTC. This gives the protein CASRDTQGGETQYF.

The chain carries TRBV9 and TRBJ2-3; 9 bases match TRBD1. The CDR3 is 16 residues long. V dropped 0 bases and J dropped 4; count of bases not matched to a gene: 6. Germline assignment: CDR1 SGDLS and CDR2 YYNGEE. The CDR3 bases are TGTGCCAGCAGCGTAGCCGGGACAGGGACTTCAGATACGCAGTATTTT. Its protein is CASSVAGTGTSDTQYF.

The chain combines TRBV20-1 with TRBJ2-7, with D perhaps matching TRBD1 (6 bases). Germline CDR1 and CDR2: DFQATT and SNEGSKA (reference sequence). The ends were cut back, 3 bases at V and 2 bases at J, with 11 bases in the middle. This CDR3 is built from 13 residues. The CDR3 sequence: CSASSGTTYEQYF. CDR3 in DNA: TGCAGTGCTAGCTCCGGGACAACCTACGAGCAGTACTTC.

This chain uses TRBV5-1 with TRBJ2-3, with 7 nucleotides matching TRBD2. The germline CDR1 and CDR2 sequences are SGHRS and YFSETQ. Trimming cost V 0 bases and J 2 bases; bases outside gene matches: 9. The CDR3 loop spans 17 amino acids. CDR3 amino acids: CASSLDRRELDTDTQYF. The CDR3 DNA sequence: TGCGCCAGCAGCTTGGATCGGCGGGAGCTTGACACAGATACGCAGTATTTT.

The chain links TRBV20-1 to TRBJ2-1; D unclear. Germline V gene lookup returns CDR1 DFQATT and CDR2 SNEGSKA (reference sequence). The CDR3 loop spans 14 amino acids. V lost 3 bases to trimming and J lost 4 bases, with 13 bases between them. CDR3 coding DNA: TGCAGTGCTAGCGTCCTAGATTCATACAATGAGCAGTTCTTC. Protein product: CSASVLDSYNEQFF.

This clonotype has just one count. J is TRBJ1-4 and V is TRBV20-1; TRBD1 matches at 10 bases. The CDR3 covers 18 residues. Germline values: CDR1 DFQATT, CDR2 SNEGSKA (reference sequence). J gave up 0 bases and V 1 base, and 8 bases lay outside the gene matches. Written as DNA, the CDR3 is TGCAGTGCTAGAGGGACAGGGGGTACTATTGCAACTAATGAAAAACTGTTTTTT. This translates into CSARGTGGTIATNEKLFF.

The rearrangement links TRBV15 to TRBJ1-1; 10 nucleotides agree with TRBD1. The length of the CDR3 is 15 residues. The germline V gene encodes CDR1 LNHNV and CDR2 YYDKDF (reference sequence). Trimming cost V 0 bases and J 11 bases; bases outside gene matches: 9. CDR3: CATSRDFGTGVRAFF. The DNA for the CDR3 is TGTGCCACCAGCAGAGATTTCGGGACAGGGGTCAGGGCTTTCTTT.

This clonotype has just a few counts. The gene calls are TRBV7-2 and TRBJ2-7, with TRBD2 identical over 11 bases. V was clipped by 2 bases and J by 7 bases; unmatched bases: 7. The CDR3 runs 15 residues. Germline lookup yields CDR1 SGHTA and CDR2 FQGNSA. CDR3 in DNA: TGTGCCAGCAGCTTAACTAGCGGGAGTGATGGGGAGCAGTACTTC. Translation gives CASSLTSGSDGEQYF. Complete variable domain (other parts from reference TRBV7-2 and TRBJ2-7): GAGVSQSPSNKVTEKGKDVELRCDPISGHTALYWYRQSLGQGLEFLIYFQGNSAPDKSGLPSDRFSAERTGGSVSTLTIQRTQQEDSAVYLCASSLTSGSDGEQYFGPGTRLTVT.

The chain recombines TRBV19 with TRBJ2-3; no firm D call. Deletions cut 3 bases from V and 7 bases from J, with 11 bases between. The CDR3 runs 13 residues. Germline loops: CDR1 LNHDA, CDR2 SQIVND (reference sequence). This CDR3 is CASSMGIEYTQYF. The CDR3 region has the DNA TGTGCCAGTAGTATGGGGATTGAGTATACGCAGTATTTT.

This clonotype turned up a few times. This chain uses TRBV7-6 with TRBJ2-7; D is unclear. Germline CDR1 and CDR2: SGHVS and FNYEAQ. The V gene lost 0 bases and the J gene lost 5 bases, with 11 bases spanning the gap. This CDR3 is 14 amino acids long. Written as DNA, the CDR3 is TGTGCCAGCAGCTTAGCGCTGGGGTCCGACGAGCAGTACTTC. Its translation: CASSLALGSDEQYF.

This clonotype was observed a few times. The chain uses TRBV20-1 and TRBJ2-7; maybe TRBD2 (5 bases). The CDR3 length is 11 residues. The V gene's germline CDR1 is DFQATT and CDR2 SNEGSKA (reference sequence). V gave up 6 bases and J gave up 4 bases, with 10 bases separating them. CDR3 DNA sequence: TGCAGTGCCGTGGACTCTTACGAGCAGTACTTC. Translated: CSAVDSYEQYF.

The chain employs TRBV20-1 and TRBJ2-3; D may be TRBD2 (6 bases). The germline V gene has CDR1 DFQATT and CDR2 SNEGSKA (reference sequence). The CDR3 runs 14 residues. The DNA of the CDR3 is TGCAGCGCCGCCGCGGGGCCCACCACAGATACGCAGTATTTT. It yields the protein CSAAAGPTTDTQYF.

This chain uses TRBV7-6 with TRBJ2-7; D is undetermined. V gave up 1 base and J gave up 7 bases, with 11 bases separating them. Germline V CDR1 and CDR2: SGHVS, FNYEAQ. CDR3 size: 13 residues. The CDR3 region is CASSLEPHTEQYF. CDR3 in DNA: TGTGCCAGCAGCTTAGAGCCCCACACGGAGCAGTACTTC.

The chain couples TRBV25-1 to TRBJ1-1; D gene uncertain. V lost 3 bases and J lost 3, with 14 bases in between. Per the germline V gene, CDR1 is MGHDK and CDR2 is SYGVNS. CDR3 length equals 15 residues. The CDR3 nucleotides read TGTGCCAGCAGTGATCCCGGTGGAGGGCACACTGAAGCTTTCTTT. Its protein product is CASSDPGGGHTEAFF.

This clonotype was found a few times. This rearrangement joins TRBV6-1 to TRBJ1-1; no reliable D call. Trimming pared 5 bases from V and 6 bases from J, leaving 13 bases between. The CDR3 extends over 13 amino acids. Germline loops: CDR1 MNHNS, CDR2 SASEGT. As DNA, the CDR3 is TGTGCCAGCAGTTACGGTACGGAAGCTGAAGCTTTCTTT. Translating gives CASSYGTEAEAFF.

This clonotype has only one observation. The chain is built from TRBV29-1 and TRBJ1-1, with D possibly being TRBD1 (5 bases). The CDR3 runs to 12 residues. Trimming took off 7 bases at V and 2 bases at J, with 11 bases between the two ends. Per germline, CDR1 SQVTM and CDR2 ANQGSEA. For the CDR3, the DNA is TGCAGCGCTGGGACGGGTAACACTGAAGCTTTCTTT. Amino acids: CSAGTGNTEAFF.

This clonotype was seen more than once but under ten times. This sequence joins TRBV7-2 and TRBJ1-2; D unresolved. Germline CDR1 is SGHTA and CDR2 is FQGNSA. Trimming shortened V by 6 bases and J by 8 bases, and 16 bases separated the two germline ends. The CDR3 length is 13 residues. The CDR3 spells CASSLIGGLGYTF. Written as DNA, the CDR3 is TGTGCCAGCAGTTTAATTGGCGGGTTGGGCTACACCTTC.

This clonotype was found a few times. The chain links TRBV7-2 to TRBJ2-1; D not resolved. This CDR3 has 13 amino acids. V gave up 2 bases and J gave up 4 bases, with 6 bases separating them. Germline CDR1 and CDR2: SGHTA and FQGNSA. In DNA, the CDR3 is TGTGCCAGCAGCTTAATTCCGTACAATGAGCAGTTCTTC. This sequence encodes CASSLIPYNEQFF.